The 32 T cell receptor beta chains below were found in one sample sequenced in a study of CD8+CD57+ T cells in acquired aplastic anemia. Genomic DNA templated the TCR beta VDJ and CDR3 profiling. TCRdb itself ran the reads through MiXCR, one entry per CDR3 protein. The sample lists 150,000 to 200,000 distinct CDR3 sequences, roughly 48% occurring once. The authors sequenced patients whose flow cytometry had shown CD8+CD57+ cell expansion. The sequenced sample was sorted CD4+, CD8+, or CD8+CD57+ T cells (not recorded which) from PBMCs. The source is a human donor with aplastic anemia.

This clonotype was seen a handful of times. V and J are TRBV7-3 and TRBJ1-1; unclear D gene. CDR1 and CDR2 (germline): SGHTA, FQGTGA. The CDR3 runs to 13 residues. Trimming pared 2 bases from V and 3 bases from J, leaving 7 bases between. CDR3 sequence (DNA): TGTGCCAGCAGCTTAGATGAAGACACTGAAGCTTTCTTT. As protein: CASSLDEDTEAFF.

The V and J genes are TRBV20-1 and TRBJ1-6, with 11 nucleotides matching TRBD1. Trimming cost V 5 bases and J 10 bases; bases outside gene matches: 7. The germline V gene has CDR1 DFQATT and CDR2 SNEGSKA (reference sequence). This CDR3 has 14 residues. The chain's CDR3 is CSAHGQGAKSPLHF. As DNA, the CDR3 is TGCAGTGCTCATGGACAGGGGGCAAAGTCACCCCTCCACTTT.

In this sample, this clonotype turned up a few times. The gene calls are TRBV10-3 and TRBJ1-1; perhaps TRBD1 as D (6 bases). Trimming removed 6 bases from V and 0 bases from J, with 17 bases in between. This CDR3 contains 16 residues. CDR1 ENHRY and CDR2 SYGVKD come from the germline V gene. Written as DNA, the CDR3 is TGTGCCATCAGCGATGGGGGTACAGGGATGAACACTGAAGCTTTCTTT. Translation gives CAISDGGTGMNTEAFF.

This chain links TRBV29-1 with TRBJ2-7; 7 bases line up with TRBD2. The germline V gene encodes CDR1 SQVTM and CDR2 ANQGSEA. CDR3 size: 16 residues. The V segment lost 1 base and the J segment 3 bases; nucleotides outside the gene matches: 12. The CDR3 here is CSVEGTRAGAFYEQYF. The DNA of the CDR3 is TGCAGCGTTGAAGGGACGAGGGCGGGAGCCTTCTACGAGCAGTACTTC.

On this clonotype itself: Germline and junction disagree at one end, which may indicate a read error. The chain links TRBV7-8 to TRBJ2-1; D remains ambiguous. Germline V CDR1 and CDR2: SGHVS, FQNEAQ. The CDR3 contains 11 residues. The CDR3 is CASSLQDEQSF. The DNA for the CDR3 is TGTGCCAGCAGCTTACAGGATGAGCAGTCCTTC.

The chain is built from TRBV20-1 and TRBJ2-7; possibly TRBD1 for D (6 bases). The CDR3 loop spans 12 amino acids. V was cut by 1 base and J by 3 bases, with 7 bases left in between. CDR1 is DFQATT, CDR2 SNEGSKA, per germline (reference sequence). The CDR3 loop is CSARVTGYEQYF. As DNA, the CDR3 is TGCAGTGCTAGAGTGACAGGCTACGAGCAGTACTTC.

This clonotype was detected only a few times. This chain links TRBV19 with TRBJ2-7; the D gene is possibly TRBD2 (5 bases). CDR1 and CDR2 from the germline V gene are LNHDA and SQIVND (reference sequence). The CDR3 length is 13 residues. Trimming stripped 6 bases from V and 5 bases from J, with 14 bases between. CDR3 region: CASSTTSRNEQYF. The CDR3 DNA reads TGTGCCAGTAGCACCACTAGTAGGAACGAGCAGTACTTC.

This chain links TRBV4-1 with TRBJ2-6; TRBD1 agrees at 10 bases. This CDR3 is 17 amino acids long. The germline V gene encodes CDR1 MGHRA and CDR2 YSYEKL. V gave up 4 bases and J gave up 7 bases; unmatched junction bases: 10. DNA of the CDR3: TGCGCCAGCAGCCTCGGACAGGGGGGAGAAAGAGCCAACGTCCTGACTTTC. Protein: CASSLGQGGERANVLTF.

The chain carries TRBV24-1 and TRBJ2-1; tentative D call: TRBD1 (6 bases). CDR1 KGHDR and CDR2 SFDVKD come from the germline V gene. CDR3 length equals 12 residues. V dropped 4 bases and J dropped 13 bases, with 13 bases sitting between them. CDR3 region: CATSDNYRDQFF. For the CDR3, the DNA is TGTGCCACCAGTGACAATTACAGGGATCAGTTCTTC.

The chain couples TRBV24-1 to TRBJ2-1; 7 bases line up with TRBD2. Germline CDR1 KGHDR, CDR2 SFDVKD. The CDR3 extends over 15 amino acids. V lost 6 bases to trimming and J lost 0 bases; unmatched junction nucleotides: 4. The CDR3 loop reads CATSSGARSYNEQFF. In DNA form, the CDR3 reads TGTGCCACCAGTAGCGGGGCCCGCTCCTACAATGAGCAGTTCTTC.

This sequence joins TRBV24-1 and TRBJ2-1, with TRBD2 identical over 7 bases. CDR3 length: 14 amino acids. Losses at the gene ends were 5 bases for V and 5 bases for J; bases not matched to a gene: 5. CDR1 is KGHDR and CDR2 is SFDVKD in the germline V gene. DNA of the CDR3: TGTGCCACCAGTGGATTCCGGGGGGACAATGAGCAGTTCTTC. The encoded protein is CATSGFRGDNEQFF.

This chain connects TRBV29-1 to TRBJ2-5, with 9 bases aligning to TRBD2. J was trimmed by 4 bases and V by 8 bases; bases with no gene match: 8. This CDR3 region has 13 residues. Germline CDR1 reads SQVTM; CDR2 reads ANQGSEA. Here the CDR3 reads CSYGTSRGETQYF. In nucleotides, the CDR3 is TGCAGCTATGGGACTAGCAGGGGAGAGACCCAGTACTTC.

This clonotype was seen only a few times. The chain has TRBV6-5 and TRBJ1-3; weak D call: TRBD1 (5 bases). Trimming cost V 0 bases and J 0 bases, with 6 bases left between them. The CDR3 sequence is 15 residues long. Germline V lookup: CDR1 MNHEY, CDR2 SVGAGI. The CDR3 spells CASSYSGGSGNTIYF. The CDR3 coding sequence is TGTGCCAGCAGTTACTCGGGGGGCTCTGGAAACACCATATATTTT.

J is TRBJ2-3 and V is TRBV24-1; no definite D call. CDR1 KGHDR and CDR2 SFDVKD come from the germline V gene. Deletions cut 4 bases from V and 3 bases from J, with 7 bases between. This CDR3 has 13 residues. The CDR3 region has the DNA TGTGCCACCAGTGACCTCTGGACAGATACGCAGTATTTT. Its protein product is CATSDLWTDTQYF.

This clonotype was found many times. This sequence joins TRBV4-1 and TRBJ1-5; D may be TRBD1 (6 bases). The CDR3 has 18 amino acids. V lost 1 base and J 6 bases, leaving 22 bases between the germline ends. The germline V gene encodes CDR1 MGHRA and CDR2 YSYEKL. The CDR3 DNA is TGCGCCAGCAGCCAAGGCCGCCTAGGACAGAGAGGGGGTCAGCCCCAGCATTTT. This encodes CASSQGRLGQRGGQPQHF.

This chain connects TRBV5-1 to TRBJ2-1; maybe TRBD1 (5 bases). The CDR3 is made up of 14 amino acids. Germline V gives CDR1 SGHRS, CDR2 YFSETQ. Trimming removed 0 bases at V and 2 bases at J, with 6 bases between. The CDR3 here is CASSLGRAYNEQFF. CDR3 sequence (DNA): TGCGCCAGCAGCTTGGGCAGGGCCTACAATGAGCAGTTCTTC.

The rearrangement links TRBV27 to TRBJ2-3; no definite D call. The CDR3 covers 11 residues. Germline V gives CDR1 MNHEY, CDR2 SMNVEV (reference sequence). V was shortened by 9 bases and J by 6 bases, with 10 bases between the two germline ends. The CDR3 bases are TGTGCCAGTGGAGTATTGGATACGCAGTATTTT. Amino acids: CASGVLDTQYF.

There are many counts of this clonotype. V and J are TRBV6-5 and TRBJ2-7; D unclear. The germline CDR1 and CDR2 sequences are MNHEY and SVGAGI. This CDR3 comprises 12 residues. The V gene lost 4 bases and the J gene lost 0 bases, with 4 bases spanning the gap. The chain's CDR3 is CASSSLSYEQYF. The DNA for the CDR3 is TGTGCCAGCAGTTCTCTCTCCTACGAGCAGTACTTC.

The chain links TRBV10-2 to TRBJ1-3, with 7 bases that match TRBD1. This CDR3 is 16 amino acids long. V trimming: 8 bases; J trimming: 8 bases; junction bases outside the gene matches: 18. CDR1 WSHSY and CDR2 SAAADI come from the germline V gene. The CDR3 bases are TGCGCCAGCTGCTTGACAGGGAGAGAATTTGGCTACACCATATATTTT. Translation gives CASCLTGREFGYTIYF.

The V call is TRBV29-1, the J call TRBJ2-7, with 8 bases that match TRBD2. The CDR3 spans 13 residues. J lost 6 bases, V lost 6 bases, and 10 bases had no gene match. Germline CDR1 reads SQVTM; CDR2 reads ANQGSEA. The CDR3, as DNA: TGCAGCGTGGGGACGAGGGCGGGAGGCGAGCAGTACTTC. This sequence encodes CSVGTRAGGEQYF.

The table lists this clonotype with a few counts. V gene TRBV20-1 combines with J gene TRBJ2-1; TRBD1 is a possible D gene (5 bases). The germline CDR1 and CDR2 sequences are DFQATT and SNEGSKA (reference sequence). Trimming removed 0 bases at V and 4 bases at J, with 10 bases between. The CDR3 is 14 amino acids. In DNA, the CDR3 is TGCAGTGCTAGAGACAGGGTCCATTACAATGAGCAGTTCTTC. It yields the protein CSARDRVHYNEQFF.

The J gene is TRBJ2-2, the V gene TRBV5-1, with no clear D. V was cut by 0 bases and J by 9 bases, with 12 bases left in between. The CDR3 totals 14 residues. Germline CDR1 SGHRS, CDR2 YFSETQ. The CDR3, as DNA: TGCGCCAGCAGCTTGGCCTACAAGGAACGGGAGCTGTTTTTT. Its translation is CASSLAYKERELFF.

Note on this clonotype: Possible read error: a much larger clone is one base away. This chain connects TRBV12-5 to TRBJ1-5; D is unclear. Germline V gene sequence: CDR1 LGHNT, CDR2 FRNRAP. There are 12 residues in the CDR3. For the CDR3, the DNA is TGTGCTAGTGGCCTGGTAGGTCAGCCCCGGCATTTT. Its protein is CASGLVGQPRHF. The full variable domain, rest sourced from reference TRBV12-5 and TRBJ1-5, is DARVTQTPRHKVTEMGQEVTMRCQPILGHNTVFWYRQTMMQGLELLAYFRNRAPLDDSGMPKDRFSAEMPDATLATLKIQPSEPRDSAVYFCASGLVGQPRHFGDGTRLSIL.

V and J are TRBV20-1 and TRBJ1-6; D ambiguous. CDR1 DFQATT and CDR2 SNEGSKA come from the germline V gene (reference sequence). V lost 4 bases to trimming and J lost 3 bases, with 13 bases between them. The CDR3 sequence is 15 residues long. The CDR3 here is CSATYRQVYNSPLHF. The DNA of the CDR3 is TGCAGTGCTACCTATAGGCAGGTCTATAATTCACCCCTCCACTTT.

This clonotype has ten or more counts. The chain joins TRBV2 to TRBJ1-6, with no clear D. Trimming shortened V by 5 bases and J by 3 bases, and 23 bases separated the two germline ends. Germline V CDR1 and CDR2: SNHLY, FYNNEI. CDR3 length: 19 residues. The CDR3, as DNA: TGTGCCAGCAGTCGCTTTAGGGAGGGAAGCGCCTTCTATAATTCACCCCTCCACTTT. It specifies CASSRFREGSAFYNSPLHF. Based on the CDR3 plus reference TRBV2 and TRBJ1-6, the full variable domain is EPEVTQTPSHQVTQMGQEVILRCVPISNHLYFYWYRQILGQKVEFLVSFYNNEISEKSEIFDDQFSVERPDGSNFTLKIRSTKLEDSAMYFCASSRFREGSAFYNSPLHFGNGTRLTVT.

Worth noting for this clonotype: A read error may explain this, as a much larger clone is one base away. The rearrangement links TRBV24-1 to TRBJ2-7; D is tentatively TRBD1 or TRBD2 (5 bases each). This CDR3 is 14 amino acids long. Looked up from germline, CDR1 is KGHDR and CDR2 is SFDVKD. Trimming removed 5 bases from V and 2 bases from J, with 12 bases in between. The CDR3 DNA is TGTGCCACCAGTGCCTGGGACCTCCCCTACGAGCAGTACTTC. It is translated as CATSAWDLPYEQYF.

V gene TRBV19 combines with J gene TRBJ1-2; no definite D call. Deletions cut 0 bases from V and 4 bases from J, with 12 bases between. Germline CDR1 and CDR2: LNHDA and SQIVND (reference sequence). This CDR3 has 15 residues. The CDR3 region has the DNA TGTGCCAGTAGTATAGATCTATACGCATCCTATGGCTACACCTTC. This gives the protein CASSIDLYASYGYTF.

The chain has TRBV6-5 and TRBJ2-1; D might be TRBD1 (5 bases). V shed 2 bases and J shed 15 bases, with 14 bases lying between them. CDR1 and CDR2 (germline): MNHEY, SVGAGI. The CDR3 contains 12 residues. The CDR3 reads CASSYPDSPRFF. CDR3 coding DNA: TGTGCCAGCAGTTACCCCGACAGCCCGCGGTTCTTC.

This chain links TRBV27 with TRBJ2-7; D is perhaps TRBD2 (7 bases). The germline gives CDR1 MNHEY, CDR2 SMNVEV (reference sequence). The germline V and J ends were trimmed by 2 bases and 2 bases, with 10 bases remaining between them. The CDR3 contains 14 residues. CDR3 bases: TGTGCCAGCAGTTTACGAGGGGGGGCCTACGAGCAGTACTTC. It yields the protein CASSLRGGAYEQYF.

This clonotype occurred once. The J gene is TRBJ2-7, the V gene TRBV19; 10 positions match TRBD2. Germline values: CDR1 LNHDA, CDR2 SQIVND (reference sequence). J gave up 4 bases and V 3 bases, and 3 bases lay outside the gene matches. The length of the CDR3 is 14 residues. The DNA of the CDR3 is TGTGCCAGTAGTATTGGTAGCGGGGGGTACGAGCAGTACTTC. Its protein product is CASSIGSGGYEQYF.

This clonotype came up many times. The V and J genes are TRBV6-4 and TRBJ2-1; 8 bases agree with TRBD2. Looked up from germline, CDR1 is MRHNA and CDR2 is SNTAGT. The CDR3 is made up of 15 amino acids. With 2 bases clipped from V and 6 bases from J, the junction kept 6 bases outside the gene matches. The CDR3 loop is CASSDDAGGGNEQFF. CDR3 coding DNA: TGTGCCAGCAGTGACGACGCGGGAGGTGGCAATGAGCAGTTCTTC.

The sample holds a few counts of this clonotype. The chain employs TRBV19 and TRBJ2-7, with D tentatively TRBD2 (6 bases). The V end lost 4 bases, the J end lost 6 bases, and 19 bases lay between the germline ends. CDR1 LNHDA and CDR2 SQIVND come from the germline V gene (reference sequence). The CDR3 extends over 15 amino acids. CDR3 amino acids: CASSKAPWSSVEQYF. The CDR3 DNA follows: TGTGCCAGTAGTAAGGCCCCTTGGTCTAGCGTCGAGCAGTACTTC.